The TCR beta chain described here comes from a study of tumor-infiltrating lymphocytes in primary liver carcinoma. Study information: Participating patients were men and women between 30 and 69 years old. Samples yielded about 3.65 to 8 million productive TCRbeta reads, similar across tissue types.

cDNA specific to TCR beta was made from 500 ng of total RNA, with a constant-region primer employed for priming. Modified slightly, ARM-PCR produced TCR beta libraries over three nested multiplex PCR rounds. Two initial PCR rounds of about 9 cycles each paired TRBV1-TRBV30 forward primers with a C-beta reverse primer. TCRdb re-called the multiplex PCR reads with MiXCR, one entry per CDR3 protein. The table shows roughly 120,000 distinct CDR3 sequences, with about two thirds occurring only once. Per the germline V gene, CDR1 is SGHAT and CDR2 is FQNNGV. The CDR3 sequence is 15 residues long. General study findings and limits: Against blood, tumors held a significantly higher top-250-clone fraction (p = 0.039).

Total RNA and DNA came together from approximately 20-30 mg of bulk tissue without cell sorting. Surgical resection was the treatment these patients received for primary liver carcinoma. As regards this clonotype: The antigen is not known. One end of the junction varies from germline; a read error may be responsible.

Sequencing was performed on tumor-adjacent normal liver tissue. The receptor was derived from a woman aged 55 to 70 with primary liver carcinoma and hepatitis B virus infection. The rearrangement joins TRBV11-2 to TRBJ2-7, with D tentatively TRBD1 (5 bases). CDR3 sequence: CASSFSQGTSYEQYF. The CDR3 DNA reads as TGTGCCAGCAGCTTTAGTCAGGGAACCTCCTACGAACAGTACTTC.